This T cell receptor (beta chain) is drawn from a study of breast tumors, draining lymph nodes, adjacent tissues. General observations from the study: Tumors had less TCR diversity than lymph nodes, more than nontumor tissue. That most tumor T cells come from lymph nodes remained unproven. Tumor and nontumor repertoires were significantly more similar in luminal-like than in basal-like breast cancer. Data fit most tumor T cells coming from lymph node, expanding in tumor.

As regards this clonotype: Its matching antigen is unknown. A read error may produce the germline difference seen at one junction end.

TCRdb ran MiXCR on the multiplex PCR reads and lists one entry per CDR3 protein. The sample lists some 140,000 distinct CDR3 sequences; around 24% were seen once. The lymph nodes were axillary draining lymph nodes from breast cancer patients. This CDR3 has 15 residues. Germline CDR1 reads SGHTS; CDR2 reads YDEGEE. The chain couples TRBV5-8 to TRBJ1-2; 7 bases match TRBD1. The sequence derives from a female donor with breast cancer. Some clones in this sample may be carry-over from other donors' samples. The sample comprised axillary lymph node tissue. The CDR3 coding sequence is TGTGCCAGCAGCGTTTACCGGGACAGCTTGTATGGCTACGCCTTC. Its protein is CASSVYRDSLYGYAF.